The present T cell receptor beta chain was sequenced within a study of T cell clonality in common variable immunodeficiency. This clone appeared many times. With the read ending 3 residues before the CDR3 end, the germline J gene is used to fill in that end. TCRdb's copy holds only in-frame clones and misses some; the assay was immunoSEQ multiplex PCR. The sample shows tens of thousands of clones, none of them appearing just once. Caucasian heritage predominated among both patients and controls. V shed 6 bases and J shed 6 bases, with 12 bases lying between them. Per the germline V gene, CDR1 is KGHSH and CDR2 is LQKENI. This CDR3 is 13 amino acids long.

Sequencing was performed on peripheral blood mononuclear cells. The TCR sequence derives from a person aged 18 to 75 in good health. The rearrangement joins TRBV18 to TRBJ2-1; D is perhaps TRBD1 (6 bases). The DNA read from the CDR3 is TGTGCCAGCTCCGGGGACATAATCAATGAG. Amino acid sequence: CASSGDIINE. The entire CDR3 is CASSGDIINEQFF.